This TCR beta chain was sequenced for a study of beta chain features in type 1 diabetes. Expressed TCRB transcripts were sequenced because the isolated RNA had all been reverse transcribed beforehand. Sequenced naive, central memory and regulatory T cell samples produced an average of about 3.57 million reads. Profiled with immunoSEQ multiplex PCR; TCRdb holds only in-frame clones, not every one. The sample shows 250,000 to 300,000 clones, roughly 8% of them seen only once. This clone was seen at least ten times. Its antigen is unknown. Populations isolated by sorting all had purity greater than 95%. Findings and caveats of the study: Naive, central memory and Treg TCRB repertoires appeared more alike in patients than in healthy donors. TCRB CDR3s were moderately but significantly shorter in Type 1 diabetes patients in all four CD4+ subsets.

Sequences were obtained from central memory CD4+ T cells from blood. The clonotype was recovered from a woman aged 18-35 years in good health.

In nucleotides, the CDR3 is TGTGCCAGTGGTCCAGTAGTGTCAGGGACTAGCACCGGGGAGCTGTTTTTT. This translates into CASGPVVSGTSTGELFF. The rearrangement uses TRBV19 and TRBJ2-2; the match to TRBD2 covers 8 bases. The CDR3 has 17 amino acids. Germline trimming cut 8 bases from V and 4 bases from J; bases unmatched to any gene: 15. Germline V CDR1 and CDR2: LNHDA, SQIVND (reference sequence).